One sample yielded the 21 T cell receptor beta chains listed below, sequenced in a study of Graves' ophthalmopathy and Graves' hyperthyroidism. The sequenced template was RNA, covering the TCR beta CDR3 region. An initial RT-PCR round employing HTBI primers preceded a second-round multiplex PCR. Each CDR3 protein is one row after TCRdb ran MiXCR on the multiplex PCR reads. The top ten clones hold over 8% of a sample with about 480,000 distinct CDR3 sequences, over 13% of them seen once. Sequencing was done on a sample of blood. The receptors originated from a woman aged 25 to 45 with Graves' ophthalmopathy.

This clonotype was seen ten or more times. The CDR3 region is CASSVGGGNTGELFF. CDR3 in DNA: TGTGCCAGCAGTGTAGGGGGGGGGAACACCGGGGAGCTGTTTTTT. The chain joins TRBV12-3 or TRBV12-4 to TRBJ2-2; TRBD2 might be the D (7 bases). This CDR3 has 15 residues. Trimming took 5 bases from V and 1 from J, leaving 11 bases between them.

The rearrangement joins TRBV11-2 to TRBJ2-7; no reliable D call. Deletions cut 4 bases from V and 1 base from J, with 14 bases between. Germline CDR1 reads SGHAT; CDR2 reads FQNNGV. The CDR3 is 15 residues long. CDR3 DNA sequence: TGTGCCAGCAGCTGGGTGGTAGGGCCTTCCTACGAGCAGTACTTC. It translates to CASSWVVGPSYEQYF.

This clonotype was recorded at least ten times. In DNA, the CDR3 is TGTGCCAGCAGTTTAGGGGGACTTAATACGCAGTATTTT. It translates to CASSLGGLNTQYF. The chain carries TRBV12-3 or TRBV12-4 and TRBJ2-3, with a weak D call TRBD2 (6 bases). Trimming left V 1 base short and J 7 bases short, with 9 bases between. The CDR3 covers 13 residues.

This clonotype has ten or more counts. The chain is built from TRBV10-3 and TRBJ1-1; D not resolved. CDR3 size: 15 residues. V was pared by 0 bases and J by 0 bases, with 8 bases between. Germline V CDR1 and CDR2: ENHRY, SYGVKD. The CDR3 loop reads CAISESWVMNTEAFF. In nucleotides, the CDR3 is TGTGCCATCAGTGAGTCGTGGGTGATGAACACTGAAGCTTTCTTT.

Ten or more counts support this clonotype. This sequence joins TRBV27 and TRBJ2-7, with 7 positions matching TRBD1. CDR1 is MNHEY, CDR2 SMNVEV, per germline (reference sequence). Trimming removed 6 bases from V and 5 bases from J; junction bases left unmatched: 7. The length of the CDR3 is 13 residues. The CDR3 sequence is CASSLTGFNEQYF. DNA of the CDR3: TGTGCCAGCAGCCTGACAGGGTTCAACGAGCAGTACTTC.

Ten or more counts support this clonotype. The chain joins TRBV7-8 to TRBJ2-5; 7 bases align to TRBD1. V gave up 4 bases and J gave up 4 bases; unmatched junction bases: 9. Germline CDR1 SGHVS, CDR2 FQNEAQ. CDR3 length equals 15 residues. Written as DNA, the CDR3 is TGTGCCAGCAGCTCGACAGGGCCGTTAAGAGAGACCCAGTACTTC. Protein: CASSSTGPLRETQYF.

This clonotype was seen only once. V and J are TRBV7-8 and TRBJ1-6, with 7 bases aligning to TRBD1. V shed 5 bases and J 7 bases; nucleotides not matched to a gene: 5. CDR1 and CDR2 (germline): SGHVS, FQNEAQ. The CDR3 has 14 amino acids. The CDR3, as DNA: TGTGCCAGCAGCAAGACAGGGACGAATTCACCCCTCCACTTT. Translation: CASSKTGTNSPLHF. The complete variable domain, with remaining parts taken from reference TRBV7-8 and TRBJ1-6, reads GAGVSQSPRYKVAKRGQDVALRCDPISGHVSLFWYQQALGQGPEFLTYFQNEAQLDKSGLPSDRFFAERPEGSVSTLKIQRTQQEDSAVYLCASSKTGTNSPLHFGNGTRLTVT.

This clonotype was picked up many times. The chain has TRBV5-1 and TRBJ2-2; D perhaps matches TRBD1 (6 bases). Germline assignment: CDR1 SGHRS and CDR2 YFSETQ. Trimming took 0 bases from V and 4 from J, leaving 7 bases between them. CDR3 length: 14 amino acids. The CDR3 protein is CASSLVQGTGELFF. The CDR3 DNA reads as TGCGCCAGCAGCTTGGTACAGGGCACCGGGGAGCTGTTTTTT.

This clonotype appeared many times. This chain joins TRBV12-3 or TRBV12-4 and TRBJ2-3; possible D gene TRBD2, 6 bases. The CDR3 runs to 12 residues. The V end was cut by 10 bases, the J end by 6 bases, with 14 bases between. This CDR3 reads CATRSEGDTQYF. The CDR3 region has the DNA TGTGCCACCCGCTCGGAGGGGGATACGCAGTATTTT.

This clonotype has at least ten counts. The rearrangement joins TRBV12-3 or TRBV12-4 to TRBJ1-6; D is uncertain. This CDR3 is built from 15 residues. Trimming left V 5 bases short and J 10 bases short, with 18 bases between. CDR3 sequence reads: CASSDRAIRRSPLHF. The CDR3 DNA follows: TGTGCCAGCAGTGACCGGGCGATACGGCGATCACCCCTCCACTTT.

There are many counts of this clonotype. This chain connects TRBV6-5 to TRBJ1-3; maybe TRBD1 (5 bases). CDR1 MNHEY and CDR2 SVGAGI come from the germline V gene. Trimming cost V 3 bases and J 4 bases, with 13 bases left between them. The CDR3 loop spans 15 amino acids. The CDR3 DNA reads as TGTGCCAGCAGTTATGGTCAGGGACTCGGAAACACCATATATTTT. Its protein is CASSYGQGLGNTIYF.

In its sample, this clonotype was seen a few times. Here the CDR3 omits its conserved ending phenylalanine or tryptophan, so a read error is the likely source. V and J are TRBV9 and TRBJ2-5, with D unresolved. The CDR3 loop spans 14 amino acids. Germline V lookup: CDR1 SGDLS, CDR2 YYNGEE. The CDR3 sequence is CASSVAYRGESQYY. CDR3 nucleotide sequence: TGTGCCAGCAGCGTAGCTTATCGCGGAGAGTCCCAGTACTAC.

In its sample, this clonotype was seen many times. V is TRBV12-3 or TRBV12-4 and J is TRBJ1-1; D may be TRBD1 (6 bases). This CDR3 region has 13 residues. Trimming pared 5 bases from V and 5 bases from J, leaving 12 bases between. CDR3 sequence reads: CASSRQVLTEAFF. In DNA, the CDR3 is TGTGCCAGCAGTCGACAGGTATTGACTGAAGCTTTCTTT.

In this sample, this clonotype turned up many times. This chain connects TRBV6-1 to TRBJ2-5; TRBD2 matches at 9 bases. Germline values: CDR1 MNHNS, CDR2 SASEGT. V lost 2 bases to trimming and J lost 1 base; unmatched junction nucleotides: 5. The CDR3 runs to 16 residues. CDR3 in amino acids: CASSELAGTFQETQYF. The CDR3 bases are TGTGCCAGCAGTGAACTAGCGGGGACCTTCCAAGAGACCCAGTACTTC.

This clonotype came up many times. V is TRBV20-1 and J is TRBJ2-5; D gene unclear. Looked up from germline, CDR1 is DFQATT and CDR2 is SNEGSKA (reference sequence). V gave up 5 bases and J gave up 5 bases, with 21 bases separating them. The CDR3 length is 15 residues. CDR3 coding DNA: TGCAGTGCTCCCCTTGGTTTTACCGGGTTGGAGACCCAGTACTTC. This codes for CSAPLGFTGLETQYF.

The chain recombines TRBV20-1 with TRBJ2-7; possibly TRBD1 for D (5 bases). This CDR3 comprises 11 residues. Germline V gene data show CDR1 as DFQATT and CDR2 as SNEGSKA (reference sequence). Trimming removed 5 bases from V and 4 bases from J, with 9 bases in between. CDR3 nucleotide sequence: TGCAGTGCTCAACAGGAATACGAGCAGTACTTC. Encoded protein: CSAQQEYEQYF.

This clonotype was recorded many times. This chain links TRBV2 with TRBJ2-7; TRBD1 agrees at 7 bases. Germline loops: CDR1 SNHLY, CDR2 FYNNEI. V was clipped by 7 bases and J by 5 bases; unmatched bases: 8. The CDR3 covers 13 residues. CDR3 DNA: TGTGCCAGCATCGGGACAGAAAGTAACGAGCAGTACTTC. Its translation is CASIGTESNEQYF.

This clonotype came up many times. The chain is built from TRBV7-9 and TRBJ2-5; D uncertain. The V end was cut by 5 bases, the J end by 2 bases, with 18 bases between. This CDR3 is built from 16 residues. Germline CDR1 SEHNR, CDR2 FQNEAQ (reference sequence). CDR3 in amino acids: CASSLGTKPDQETQYF. In DNA, the CDR3 is TGTGCCAGCAGCCTGGGAACCAAACCCGATCAAGAGACCCAGTACTTC.

This clonotype appeared many times. The chain recombines TRBV27 with TRBJ1-6; D possibly corresponds to TRBD1 (5 bases). CDR1 MNHEY and CDR2 SMNVEV come from the germline V gene (reference sequence). V was trimmed by 3 bases and J by 2 bases, leaving 8 bases between them. This CDR3 is built from 15 residues. As DNA, the CDR3 is TGTGCCAGCAGTTTTGAAGGGGCCTATAATTCACCCCTCCACTTT. It translates to CASSFEGAYNSPLHF.

The rearrangement joins TRBV6-1 to TRBJ1-5; 8 nucleotides line up with TRBD1. Germline CDR1 MNHNS, CDR2 SASEGT. With 8 bases clipped from V and 7 bases from J, the junction kept 7 bases outside the gene matches. The CDR3 is 13 amino acids. Here the CDR3 DNA reads TGTGCCAGCGAGGACAGGGACGGCCAGCCCCAGCATTTT. Its protein product is CASEDRDGQPQHF.

This clonotype was detected many times. The chain couples TRBV7-8 to TRBJ2-7, with 11 bases matching TRBD1. This CDR3 region has 16 residues. With 5 bases clipped from V and 4 bases from J, the junction kept 10 bases outside the gene matches. CDR1 is SGHVS, CDR2 FQNEAQ, per germline. CDR3 in amino acids: CASSPTWGTGGYEQYF. CDR3 nucleotides: TGTGCCAGCAGCCCTACTTGGGGGACAGGGGGGTACGAGCAGTACTTC. The complete variable domain, with remaining parts taken from reference TRBV7-8 and TRBJ2-7, reads GAGVSQSPRYKVAKRGQDVALRCDPISGHVSLFWYQQALGQGPEFLTYFQNEAQLDKSGLPSDRFFAERPEGSVSTLKIQRTQQEDSAVYLCASSPTWGTGGYEQYFGPGTRLTVT.